This is a list of T cell receptor beta chains from one sample in a study of low-dose radiotherapy and immunotherapy resistance in tumors. TCRdb called the reads again in MiXCR, with one record for every CDR3 protein. The sample has fewer than 50,000 distinct CDR3 sequences, 20% to 30% seen once; the top ten hold roughly a tenth. Sequenced here: PBMCs, sampled after low-dose radiotherapy plus immunotherapy. These receptors originate from a male donor with prostate cancer. Both conserved end residues are part of each CDR3. D genes are given only for firm matches. Not all rows give a size; the values are once, few, many and, for expanded clones, a class.

CDR3 DNA: TGCGCCAGCAGCTTAGACACCGCGACGTCCTACGAGCAGTACTTC
CDR3 protein: CASSLDTATSYEQYF
J gene: TRBJ2-7
clone size: many
V gene: TRBV5-1
D gene: NA

CDR3 DNA: TGTGCCAGTAACCCGGACAGGGCGAACACTGAAGCTTTCTTT
CDR3 protein: CASNPDRANTEAFF
J gene: TRBJ1-1
clone size: many
V gene: TRBV19
D gene: TRBD1

CDR3 DNA: TGTGCCAGCAGCTTAGGGATCCCAGGGATCGATGAGCAGTTCTTC
CDR3 protein: CASSLGIPGIDEQFF
J gene: TRBJ2-1
clone size: many
V gene: TRBV7-6
D gene: NA

CDR3 DNA: TGCGCCAACCCCAAGACTAGCGGAGGGGTCACAGATACGCAGTATTTT
CDR3 protein: CANPKTSGGVTDTQYF
J gene: TRBJ2-3
clone size: many
V gene: TRBV23-1
D gene: TRBD2

CDR3 DNA: TGTGCCAGCAGTTCTCGGACTAGCGGACACAATGAGCAGTTCTTC
CDR3 protein: CASSSRTSGHNEQFF
J gene: TRBJ2-1
clone size: medium-sized
V gene: TRBV28
D gene: TRBD2

CDR3 DNA: TGTGCCAGCAGCGAGACACTGGGTGGCTACACCTTC
CDR3 protein: CASSETLGGYTF
J gene: TRBJ1-2
clone size: many
V gene: TRBV5-6
D gene: NA

CDR3 DNA: TGTGCCAGCAGTGAAGGACTAGCGGCCCGCACAGATACGCAGTATTTT
CDR3 protein: CASSEGLAARTDTQYF
J gene: TRBJ2-3
clone size: NA
V gene: TRBV6-1
D gene: TRBD2

CDR3 DNA: TGTGCCAGTAGTATGCCAGGGGGCGCGACTAATGAAAAACTGTTTTTT
CDR3 protein: CASSMPGGATNEKLFF
J gene: TRBJ1-4
clone size: many
V gene: TRBV19
D gene: TRBD1

CDR3 DNA: TGTGCCGGCCAAACGGGACAGGAAAATGGCTACACCTTC
CDR3 protein: CAGQTGQENGYTF
J gene: TRBJ1-2
clone size: many
V gene: TRBV7-9
D gene: TRBD1

CDR3 DNA: TGTGCCAGCAGTCATAGCGGAAGCTCCTACAATGAGCAGTTCTTC
CDR3 protein: CASSHSGSSYNEQFF
J gene: TRBJ2-1
clone size: many
V gene: TRBV27
D gene: NA

CDR3 DNA: TGTGCCAGTAGCGACAGGGGATGGGTTGAAGCTTTCTTT
CDR3 protein: CASSDRGWVEAFF
J gene: TRBJ1-1
clone size: NA
V gene: TRBV19
D gene: TRBD1

CDR3 DNA: TGTGCCAGTAGCCGTGGACAGGGGCCCTCCTACAATGAGCAGTTCTTC
CDR3 protein: CASSRGQGPSYNEQFF
J gene: TRBJ2-1
clone size: many
V gene: TRBV19
D gene: TRBD1

CDR3 DNA: TGTGCCAGCAGTTTAAGACAGGGGGCCGGGGAGCTGTTTTTT
CDR3 protein: CASSLRQGAGELFF
J gene: TRBJ2-2
clone size: once
V gene: TRBV12-3/TRBV12-4
D gene: TRBD1

CDR3 DNA: TGTGCCAGCAGCCACGGGGCCAACGTCCTGACTTTC
CDR3 protein: CASSHGANVLTF
J gene: TRBJ2-6
clone size: many
V gene: TRBV3-1
D gene: NA

CDR3 DNA: TGTGCCAGCAGCCTTTGGACAGGGAGGTTGAACACTGAAGCTTTCTTT
CDR3 protein: CASSLWTGRLNTEAFF
J gene: TRBJ1-1
clone size: NA
V gene: TRBV3-1
D gene: TRBD1

CDR3 DNA: TGTGCCAGCAGCACGCGAGTAGACAGTAGCAATCAGCCCCAGCATTTT
CDR3 protein: CASSTRVDSSNQPQHF
J gene: TRBJ1-5
clone size: many
V gene: TRBV13
D gene: NA

CDR3 DNA: TGTGCCACCCGGACAGGTCACAATCAGCCCCAGCATTTT
CDR3 protein: CATRTGHNQPQHF
J gene: TRBJ1-5
clone size: many
V gene: TRBV28
D gene: TRBD1

CDR3 DNA: TGTGCCAGCAGCCCGGGAGATACGCAGTATTTT
CDR3 protein: CASSPGDTQYF
J gene: TRBJ2-3
clone size: many
V gene: TRBV3-1
D gene: NA

CDR3 DNA: TGTGCCAGCAGCCAAGGAGTCCCGGGACAGGGGCCTAAAAGCTCCTACAATGAGCAGTTCTTC
CDR3 protein: CASSQGVPGQGPKSSYNEQFF
J gene: TRBJ2-1
clone size: NA
V gene: TRBV14
D gene: TRBD1

CDR3 DNA: TGTGCCAGCAGTCCCCTCCAGGAGGAGAACACTGAAGCTTTCTTT
CDR3 protein: CASSPLQEENTEAFF
J gene: TRBJ1-1
clone size: NA
V gene: TRBV28
D gene: NA

CDR3 DNA: TGCGCCAGCAGCTTGGGGGTAGCGGGGGTGAACAATGAGCAGTTCTTC
CDR3 protein: CASSLGVAGVNNEQFF
J gene: TRBJ2-1
clone size: many
V gene: TRBV5-1
D gene: TRBD2

CDR3 DNA: TGTGCCAGCAGCCTGACTAGCGGGATCACAGATACGCAGTATTTT
CDR3 protein: CASSLTSGITDTQYF
J gene: TRBJ2-3
clone size: many
V gene: TRBV5-4
D gene: TRBD2

CDR3 DNA: TGCAGTGCTCTGGGGCTAGCGTTCGCGAACACCGGGGAGCTGTTTTTT
CDR3 protein: CSALGLAFANTGELFF
J gene: TRBJ2-2
clone size: many
V gene: TRBV20-1
D gene: NA

CDR3 DNA: TGCGCCAGCAGCCTCCGGACAGCGAGCTCCTACGAGCAGTACTTC
CDR3 protein: CASSLRTASSYEQYF
J gene: TRBJ2-7
clone size: many
V gene: TRBV4-1
D gene: NA

CDR3 DNA: TGTGCCAGCAGTTTAAGGGGAATTGGCCATCAGCCCCAGCATTTT
CDR3 protein: CASSLRGIGHQPQHF
J gene: TRBJ1-5
clone size: many
V gene: TRBV12-3/TRBV12-4
D gene: NA

CDR3 DNA: TGTGCCAGCAGTTTGACTACCTACGAGCAGTACTTC
CDR3 protein: CASSLTTYEQYF
J gene: TRBJ2-7
clone size: many
V gene: TRBV28
D gene: NA

CDR3 DNA: TGTGCCACCCGGACCTATTCCTCTGGGGCCAACGTCCTGACTTTC
CDR3 protein: CATRTYSSGANVLTF
J gene: TRBJ2-6
clone size: many
V gene: TRBV28
D gene: NA

CDR3 DNA: TGCAGTGCTAGAGGGTTCAGGGGCAATCAGCCCCAGCATTTT
CDR3 protein: CSARGFRGNQPQHF
J gene: TRBJ1-5
clone size: many
V gene: TRBV20-1
D gene: NA

CDR3 DNA: TGCAGTGCCTTTAAGCGGGGTTACAATGAGCAGTTCTTC
CDR3 protein: CSAFKRGYNEQFF
J gene: TRBJ2-1
clone size: many
V gene: TRBV20-1
D gene: TRBD2

CDR3 DNA: TGTGCCAGCAGCTTACCAGGATACTACGAGCAGTACTTC
CDR3 protein: CASSLPGYYEQYF
J gene: TRBJ2-7
clone size: many
V gene: TRBV7-2
D gene: NA

CDR3 DNA: TGTGCCAGCAGCGCCAGCGGGAGGGTGGATGAGACCCAGTACTTC
CDR3 protein: CASSASGRVDETQYF
J gene: TRBJ2-5
clone size: many
V gene: TRBV7-2
D gene: TRBD2

CDR3 DNA: TGTGCCAGCAGCCCTCTTTGGGGGCCCAACGAGCAGTACTTC
CDR3 protein: CASSPLWGPNEQYF
J gene: TRBJ2-7
clone size: NA
V gene: TRBV11-1
D gene: NA

CDR3 DNA: TGTGCCATCAGTCTTGGGACTCCGCATGAGCAGTTCTTC
CDR3 protein: CAISLGTPHEQFF
J gene: TRBJ2-1
clone size: many
V gene: TRBV10-3
D gene: NA

CDR3 DNA: TGCGCCAGCAGCTCGACAGGGGGCTACGAGCAGTACTTC
CDR3 protein: CASSSTGGYEQYF
J gene: TRBJ2-7
clone size: few
V gene: TRBV5-1
D gene: TRBD1

CDR3 DNA: TGTGCCAGCAGCTTAGGGACAGGGGATGAGCAGTTCTTC
CDR3 protein: CASSLGTGDEQFF
J gene: TRBJ2-1
clone size: many
V gene: TRBV7-9
D gene: TRBD1

CDR3 DNA: TGTGCCAGCAGCGGAACGACAGGGTACAATGAGCAGTTCTTC
CDR3 protein: CASSGTTGYNEQFF
J gene: TRBJ2-1
clone size: many
V gene: TRBV5-6
D gene: TRBD1

CDR3 DNA: TGCGCCAGCAGCCAAGAAGCCGACAGGGGGCTGGGTACTGAAGCTTTCTTT
CDR3 protein: CASSQEADRGLGTEAFF
J gene: TRBJ1-1
clone size: many
V gene: TRBV4-1
D gene: TRBD1

CDR3 DNA: TGTGCCAGCAGTTACGCCATTAGCACAGATACGCAGTATTTT
CDR3 protein: CASSYAISTDTQYF
J gene: TRBJ2-3
clone size: NA
V gene: TRBV6-6
D gene: NA

CDR3 DNA: TGTGCCAGTAGTAATGGGGGGGGGAGCAATCAGCCCCAGCATTTT
CDR3 protein: CASSNGGGSNQPQHF
J gene: TRBJ1-5
clone size: many
V gene: TRBV19
D gene: NA

CDR3 DNA: TGCAGCGTTTCCCAGGGAACCCGCACAGATACGCAGTATTTT
CDR3 protein: CSVSQGTRTDTQYF
J gene: TRBJ2-3
clone size: many
V gene: TRBV29-1
D gene: NA

CDR3 DNA: TGTGCCAGTAGTACCCCCCGGACAGGGGGGAAGGTTGAGCAGTTCTTC
CDR3 protein: CASSTPRTGGKVEQFF
J gene: TRBJ2-1
clone size: many
V gene: TRBV19
D gene: TRBD1

CDR3 DNA: TGTGCCAGTGCCCTAGCGGGGCAAGGGACCCAGTACTTC
CDR3 protein: CASALAGQGTQYF
J gene: TRBJ2-5
clone size: NA
V gene: TRBV7-9
D gene: TRBD2

CDR3 DNA: TGTGCCAGCAGCAACCGGGACAGGGGGTCCGGGGAGCTGTTTTTT
CDR3 protein: CASSNRDRGSGELFF
J gene: TRBJ2-2
clone size: many
V gene: TRBV9
D gene: TRBD1

CDR3 DNA: TGTGCCAGCAAGGCTGGCCGGGGCTATAGGGAGACCCAGTACTTC
CDR3 protein: CASKAGRGYRETQYF
J gene: TRBJ2-5
clone size: few
V gene: TRBV28
D gene: NA

CDR3 DNA: TGCGCCAGCAGCCCGGACGGTGCTCGGGAGCAGTACTTC
CDR3 protein: CASSPDGAREQYF
J gene: TRBJ2-7
clone size: NA
V gene: TRBV5-1
D gene: NA

CDR3 DNA: TGCAGTGCTAGAGGAATAGCGGGGAACTACAATGAGCAGTTCTTC
CDR3 protein: CSARGIAGNYNEQFF
J gene: TRBJ2-1
clone size: many
V gene: TRBV20-1
D gene: TRBD2

CDR3 DNA: TGTGCCAGCAGCCCAGGATGGGGTAGCAATCAGCCCCAGCATTTT
CDR3 protein: CASSPGWGSNQPQHF
J gene: TRBJ1-5
clone size: many
V gene: TRBV7-2
D gene: NA

CDR3 DNA: TGTGCCAGCAGCCAAGGCAGCTCACTAGCGGACTACAATGAGCAGTTCTTC
CDR3 protein: CASSQGSSLADYNEQFF
J gene: TRBJ2-1
clone size: NA
V gene: TRBV9
D gene: TRBD2

CDR3 DNA: TGTGCCAGCTCACCCCCTCTGGGGGCGGGAAATGAGCAGTTCTTC
CDR3 protein: CASSPPLGAGNEQFF
J gene: TRBJ2-1
clone size: many
V gene: TRBV18
D gene: NA

CDR3 DNA: TGTGCCAGCAAGGGGACGTCGAGAGGTCAAAACATTCAGTACTTC
CDR3 protein: CASKGTSRGQNIQYF
J gene: TRBJ2-4
clone size: many
V gene: TRBV6-8
D gene: NA

CDR3 DNA: TGCGCCAGCAGCTTGACGGCGGGAGTATACAATGAGCAGTTCTTC
CDR3 protein: CASSLTAGVYNEQFF
J gene: TRBJ2-1
clone size: many
V gene: TRBV5-1
D gene: TRBD2